This TCR beta chain was observed in a study of post-analysis software for immune sequencing data (dated by TCRdb to between 2014 and 2016). At the level of the whole study: Recorded disease courses included relapsing-remitting, secondary progressive and progressive-relapsing multiple sclerosis, with some patients lacking subtype annotation. The multiple sclerosis patient repertoires were compared with roughly twelve previously published healthy control repertoires from donors aged roughly 6 to 27 years. A subset of samples was prepared in parallel using single-end sample barcoding, then pooled and co-amplified after Illumina adapter ligation.

What the authors observed across the whole study: Significantly higher frequencies in patients than in controls were found for several TRBV segments, including TRBV5-6, TRBV5-1 and TRBV20-1. Compared with controls, multiple sclerosis patients had significantly lower normalized Chao1 diversity, a finding suggesting substantial peripheral T-cell clonal expansion. Strong co-clustering of samples prepared in the same batch was shown by direct clustering with F measure, prompting a batch-effect correction. The multiple sclerosis patient group was slightly younger than the control group.

Libraries were made using PCR. The sequencer was an Illumina HiSeq 2500. Unique molecular identifiers were incorporated into TCR beta cDNA libraries to reduce PCR and sequencing biases. Per 1 to 10 million input T cells, roughly 500,000 cDNA molecules were obtained, such that each molecule approximated one T cell. The patient libraries were prepared and sequenced with the same protocol used for the earlier healthy control dataset. Samples belonging to the same batch were prepared together, multiplexed and sequenced on a shared HiSeq lane. Under the source paper's analysis protocol: MIGEC was used to process the raw barcoded reads, and molecular identifier groups with only a single read were discarded before consensus assembly and CDR3 extraction. VDJtools was used for post-analysis of the clonotype tables, with diversity normalized by down-sampling every dataset to the smallest sample size. Repertoire overlap clustering matched CDR3 amino acid but not nucleotide sequences to correct batch-related cross-sample contamination. The public reads were quality trimmed at Q25 with fastp and then assembled into clones with MiXCR by TCRdb, keeping productive beta chains. For every CDR3 protein sequence, its rows merge into one entry that carries the most common genes and DNA. Clone size and V and J calls follow TCRdb, not the original study. The sample table lists fewer than 600,000 distinct CDR3 sequences, roughly 46% of them with a count of one. 9% to 13% of the sample is held by the ten biggest clonotypes.

Note on this clonotype: What this receptor recognizes is not known. No qualities accompany the bases; no much larger clone lies one base away.

To demonstrate the VDJtools post-analysis software, the study profiled TCR beta repertoires from the peripheral blood of some 13 young patients with multiple sclerosis. The patients with multiple sclerosis were children and adolescents between about 6 and 15 years of age. The germline V gene (reference sequence) sets CDR1 to DFQATT and CDR2 to SNEGSKA. Trimming costs V 0 bases and J 0 bases, and their ends lie 11 bases apart. From the cysteine up to the phenylalanine, the CDR3 has a length of 15 residues. Just CDR3 DNA is preserved here, 45 bases in frame from base 1. This TCR came from a girl between 5 and 17 years old with multiple sclerosis. The chain joins TRBV20-1 to TRBJ1-1; a tentative D call is TRBD1 (5 bases match). Source material: blood. DNA sequence: TGCAGTGCTAGAGATGGGGGTCTCATGAACACTGAAGCTTTCTTT. This codes for CSARDGGLMNTEAFF.